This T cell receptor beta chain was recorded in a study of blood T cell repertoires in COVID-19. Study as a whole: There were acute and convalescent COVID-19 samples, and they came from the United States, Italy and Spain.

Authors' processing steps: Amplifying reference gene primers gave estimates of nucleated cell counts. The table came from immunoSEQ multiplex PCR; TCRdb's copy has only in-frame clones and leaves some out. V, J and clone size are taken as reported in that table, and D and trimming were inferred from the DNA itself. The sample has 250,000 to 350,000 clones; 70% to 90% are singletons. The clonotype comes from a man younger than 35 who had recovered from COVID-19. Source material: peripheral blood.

Here the CDR3 DNA reads TGTGCCACCCTGCGGCAGGGGGTTAACTATGGCTACACCTTC. Encoded protein: CATLRQGVNYGYTF. The chain recombines TRBV24-1 with TRBJ1-2; 7 nucleotides line up with TRBD1. This CDR3 is built from 14 residues. The ends lost 9 bases at V and 1 base at J; junction bases unmatched: 7. The V gene's germline CDR1 is KGHDR and CDR2 SFDVKD.